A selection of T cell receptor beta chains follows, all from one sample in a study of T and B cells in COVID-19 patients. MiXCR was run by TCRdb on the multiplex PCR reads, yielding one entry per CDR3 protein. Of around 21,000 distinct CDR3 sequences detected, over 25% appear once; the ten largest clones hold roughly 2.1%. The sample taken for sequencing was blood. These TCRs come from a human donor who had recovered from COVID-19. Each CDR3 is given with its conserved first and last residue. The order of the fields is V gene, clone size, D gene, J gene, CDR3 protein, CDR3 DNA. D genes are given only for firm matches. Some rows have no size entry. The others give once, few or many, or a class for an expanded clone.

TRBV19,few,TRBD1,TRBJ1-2,CASSQQTGDNYGYTF,TGTGCCAGTAGTCAACAGACAGGGGATAACTATGGCTACACCTTC
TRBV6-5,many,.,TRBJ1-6,CASSAGAGRGNSPLHF,TGTGCCAGCTCCGCCGGCGCGGGGAGGGGTAATTCACCCCTCCACTTT
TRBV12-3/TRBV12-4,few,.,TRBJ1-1,CASSLMDRNTEAFF,TGTGCCAGCAGTTTAATGGACAGAAACACTGAAGCTTTCTTT
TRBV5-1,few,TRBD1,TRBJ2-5,CASSSTGGGTETQYF,TGCGCCAGCAGCTCAACAGGGGGTGGGACAGAGACCCAGTACTTC
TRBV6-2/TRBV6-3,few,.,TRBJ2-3,CASSYLATDTQYF,TGTGCCAGCAGTTACCTAGCAACCGATACGCAGTATTTT
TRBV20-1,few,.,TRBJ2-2,CSAPQPHANTGELFF,TGCAGTGCGCCACAGCCACACGCGAACACCGGGGAGCTGTTTTTT
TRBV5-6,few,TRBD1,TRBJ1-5,CASSWGAGDRAQPQHF,TGTGCCAGCAGCTGGGGGGCAGGAGACAGGGCTCAGCCCCAGCATTTT
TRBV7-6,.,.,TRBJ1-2,CASSSGPHESYGYTF,TGTGCCAGCAGCTCAGGACCCCACGAAAGCTATGGCTACACCTTC
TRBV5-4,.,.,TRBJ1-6,CASSFASENSPLHF,TGCGCCAGCAGCTTTGCGAGCGAAAATTCACCCCTCCACTTT
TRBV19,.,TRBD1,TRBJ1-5,CASSLGQVYQPQHF,TGTGCCAGTAGTCTTGGACAGGTCTATCAGCCCCAGCATTTT
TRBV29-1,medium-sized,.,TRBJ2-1,CSAEGSYNEQFF,TGCAGCGCCGAGGGCTCCTACAATGAGCAGTTCTTC
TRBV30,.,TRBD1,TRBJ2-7,CAWSQGEPYEQYF,TGTGCCTGGAGTCAGGGGGAGCCCTACGAGCAGTACTTC
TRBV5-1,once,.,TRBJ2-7,CASSPPGFGGNSYEQYF,TGCGCCAGCAGCCCGCCGGGGTTCGGGGGAAACTCCTACGAGCAGTACTTC
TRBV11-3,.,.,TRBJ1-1,CASSLVWGTEAFF,TGTGCCAGCAGCTTAGTATGGGGGACTGAAGCTTTCTTT
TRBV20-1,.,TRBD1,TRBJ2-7,CSASTGGVYEQYF,TGCAGTGCTTCGACAGGGGGCGTCTACGAGCAGTACTTC
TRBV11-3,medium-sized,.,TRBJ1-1,CASSPLNTEAFF,TGTGCCAGCAGCCCACTGAACACTGAAGCTTTCTTT
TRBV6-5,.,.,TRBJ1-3,CASSLRRDSGNTIYF,TGTGCCAGCAGTTTACGACGGGACTCTGGAAACACCATATATTTT
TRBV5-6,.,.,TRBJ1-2,CASSRDGGLGYTF,TGTGCCAGCAGCCGGGATGGGGGGCTGGGCTACACCTTC
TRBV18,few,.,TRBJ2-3,CASSPGERPQYF,TGTGCCAGCTCACCAGGGGAAAGGCCGCAGTATTTT
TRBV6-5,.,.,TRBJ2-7,CASSPTVFPYEQYF,TGTGCCAGCAGTCCTACCGTCTTTCCGTACGAGCAGTACTTC
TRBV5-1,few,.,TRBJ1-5,CASSLAPDGGNQPQHF,TGCGCCAGCAGCTTGGCGCCCGATGGAGGCAATCAGCCCCAGCATTTT
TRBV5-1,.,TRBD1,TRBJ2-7,CASSHATGGTGEQYF,TGCGCCAGCAGCCACGCGACAGGGGGGACGGGCGAGCAGTACTTC
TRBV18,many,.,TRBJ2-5,CASSPNPGGQETQYF,TGTGCCAGCTCACCAAACCCAGGAGGTCAAGAGACCCAGTACTTC
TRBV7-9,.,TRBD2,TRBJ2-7,CASSSPPSGAYEQYF,TGTGCCAGCAGCTCACCCCCTAGCGGAGCCTACGAGCAGTACTTC
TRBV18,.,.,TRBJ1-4,CASGQATNEKLFF,TGTGCCAGTGGGCAGGCAACTAATGAAAAACTGTTTTTT
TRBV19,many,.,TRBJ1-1,CASSTLQGSGTEAFF,TGTGCCAGTAGTACCTTACAGGGTTCGGGCACTGAAGCTTTCTTT
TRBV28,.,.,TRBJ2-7,CASTPGISYEQYF,TGTGCCAGCACCCCGGGCATCTCCTACGAGCAGTACTTC